This T cell receptor (beta chain) was recovered during a study of sequential checkpoint blockade in melanoma. For the study at large: First-line arms were nivolumab then ipilimumab, or the reverse, randomized 1:1.

Noted treatment: randomized to nivolumab then ipilimumab (arm A) or the reverse (arm B). Patients had received no earlier DNA-damaging chemotherapy. Sorted cells were live CD3+CD8+, lacking CD19 and CD56, from PBMCs. Germline CDR1 and CDR2: LNHDA and SQIVND (reference sequence). J lost 1 base, V lost 1 base, and 8 bases had no gene match. The CDR3 is made up of 19 amino acids. Using immunoSEQ multiplex PCR, the repertoire was profiled, and TCRdb retains in-frame clones only, with some absent. The sample holds some 17,000 clones, around 69% seen once. The chain combines TRBV19 with TRBJ2-2; TRBD2 agrees at 11 bases. The source material was CD8+ T cells sorted from blood (inferred from file names), sampled from a patient given nivolumab and ipilimumab in sequence. The receptor comes from a human donor with melanoma. In nucleotides, the CDR3 is TGTGCCAGTAGTATAGGACAGGGCCTAGCGGGGGGGAACACCGGGGAGCTGTTTTTT. Translation: CASSIGQGLAGGNTGELFF.